A selection of T cell receptor beta chains follows, all from one sample in a study of cytomegalovirus exposure and HLA in healthy donors. TCRdb's copy holds only in-frame clones and misses some; the assay was immunoSEQ multiplex PCR. The sample comprises approximately 150,000 clones, about three quarters of which are singletons, and 2.8% rests with the top ten. The sample was PBMCs. The source of these receptors is a woman in her twenties or thirties in good health and CMV-seronegative. Both conserved end residues are part of each CDR3.

j_call: TRBJ2-1; v_call: TRBV28; cdr3_aa: CASSLSVASYNEQFF
j_call: TRBJ1-5; v_call: TRBV28; cdr3_aa: CASTIRWGQGSFQPQHF
j_call: TRBJ1-1; v_call: TRBV14; cdr3_aa: CATRRTEAFF
j_call: TRBJ1-5; v_call: TRBV27; cdr3_aa: CASSSQKTGGFSQPQHF
j_call: TRBJ2-7; v_call: TRBV29-1; cdr3_aa: CSVVANYEQYF
j_call: TRBJ1-1; v_call: TRBV29-1; cdr3_aa: CSVQVNTEAFF
j_call: TRBJ2-7; v_call: TRBV29-1; cdr3_aa: CSVEEGTGVGQYF
j_call: TRBJ1-1; v_call: TRBV7-9; cdr3_aa: CASRSGRGTEAFF
j_call: TRBJ2-1; v_call: TRBV14; cdr3_aa: CASSQVLGQGGEQFF
j_call: TRBJ2-1; v_call: TRBV5-1; cdr3_aa: CASSPISGAGNEQFF
j_call: TRBJ2-7; v_call: TRBV6-4; cdr3_aa: CASSDAGRTTYEQYF
j_call: TRBJ2-2; v_call: TRBV7-3; cdr3_aa: CASSPQLGSGTGELFF
j_call: TRBJ2-1; v_call: TRBV7-8; cdr3_aa: CASSQRDTHREQFF
j_call: TRBJ2-5; v_call: TRBV2; cdr3_aa: CASRAGGGKETQYF
j_call: TRBJ2-7; v_call: TRBV15; cdr3_aa: CATSRALAGVYEQYF
j_call: TRBJ2-3; v_call: TRBV9; cdr3_aa: CASSVSLAGFTDTQYF
j_call: TRBJ1-5; v_call: TRBV19; cdr3_aa: CASSSAGGNQPQHF
j_call: TRBJ2-2; v_call: TRBV25-1; cdr3_aa: CASSGSAGPGELFF
j_call: TRBJ1-6; v_call: TRBV27; cdr3_aa: CASSLSWGFLPPLHF
j_call: TRBJ1-1; v_call: TRBV15; cdr3_aa: CATSGGGKSNTEAFF
j_call: TRBJ1-2; v_call: TRBV18; cdr3_aa: CASSPPSGLGYTF
j_call: TRBJ2-5; v_call: TRBV4-3; cdr3_aa: CASSPFGAAETQYF
j_call: TRBJ1-1; v_call: TRBV6-5; cdr3_aa: CASSYSPPDTEAFF
j_call: TRBJ2-2; v_call: TRBV7-2; cdr3_aa: CASKVPRTSVTGELFF
j_call: TRBJ1-2; v_call: TRBV4-3; cdr3_aa: CASSQNRGPDYGYTF
j_call: TRBJ2-7; v_call: TRBV30; cdr3_aa: CAWSAGNSYEQYF
j_call: TRBJ2-2; v_call: TRBV9; cdr3_aa: CASSVSGRWDTGELFF
j_call: TRBJ1-2; v_call: TRBV28; cdr3_aa: CAGNRELSDGYTF
j_call: TRBJ2-1; v_call: TRBV6-5; cdr3_aa: CASSPRVSRNEQFF
j_call: TRBJ2-3; v_call: TRBV30; cdr3_aa: CAWRLHLTDTQYF